This T cell receptor (beta chain) derives from a study of cytomegalovirus exposure and HLA in healthy donors. The study's findings and limits: When a later analysis compared HLA-associated TCR beta chains with equally common others, the HLA-associated chains turned out to be more clonally expanded and to have lower generation probabilities.

To note about this clone: The antigen remains unidentified.

The PCR used 60 Vbeta and 13 Jbeta primers. Assay: immunoSEQ multiplex PCR; the TCRdb copy retains only in-frame clones and omits some. In the table there are 100,000 to 150,000 clones, about three quarters of which are singletons. Germline V lookup: CDR1 SGHTA, CDR2 FQGNSA. Trimming cost V 1 base and J 11 bases, with 17 bases left between them. The CDR3 has 14 amino acids. The TCR sequence derives from a woman aged 25 to 39 in good health and CMV-seronegative. What was sequenced was PBMCs. The chain has TRBV7-2 and TRBJ1-2; possibly TRBD1 for D (5 bases). The CDR3 DNA reads as TGTGCCAGCAGCTTAGTCTATATTGCGGGGGAATACACCTTC. Residues: CASSLVYIAGEYTF.